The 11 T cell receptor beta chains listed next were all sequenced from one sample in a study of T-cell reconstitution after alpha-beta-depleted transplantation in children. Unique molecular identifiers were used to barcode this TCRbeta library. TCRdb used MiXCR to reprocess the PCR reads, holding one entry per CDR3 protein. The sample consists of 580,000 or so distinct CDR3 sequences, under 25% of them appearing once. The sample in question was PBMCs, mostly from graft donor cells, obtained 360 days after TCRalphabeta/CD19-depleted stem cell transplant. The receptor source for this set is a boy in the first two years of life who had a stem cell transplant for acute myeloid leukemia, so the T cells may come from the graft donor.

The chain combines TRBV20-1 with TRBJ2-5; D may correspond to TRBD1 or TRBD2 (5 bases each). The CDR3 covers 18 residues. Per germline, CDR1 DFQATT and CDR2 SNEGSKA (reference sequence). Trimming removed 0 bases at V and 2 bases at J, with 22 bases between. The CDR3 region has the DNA TGCAGTGCTAGAGATTACGGGGCGAAGGCCAGGGCACAAGAGACCCAGTACTTC. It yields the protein CSARDYGAKARAQETQYF.

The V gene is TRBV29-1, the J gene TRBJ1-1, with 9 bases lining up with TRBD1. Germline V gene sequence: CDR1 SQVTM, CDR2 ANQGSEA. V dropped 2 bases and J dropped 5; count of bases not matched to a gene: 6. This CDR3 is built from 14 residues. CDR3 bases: TGCAGCGTTGAACGACAGGGGGACTGGACTGAAGCTTTCTTT. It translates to CSVERQGDWTEAFF.

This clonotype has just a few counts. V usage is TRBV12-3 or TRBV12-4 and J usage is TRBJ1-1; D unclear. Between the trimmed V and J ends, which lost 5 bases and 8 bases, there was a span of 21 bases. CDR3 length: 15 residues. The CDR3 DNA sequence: TGTGCCAGCAGTCCCCGACCCTGGGGTGGGTGGGAAGCTTTCTTT. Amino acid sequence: CASSPRPWGGWEAFF.

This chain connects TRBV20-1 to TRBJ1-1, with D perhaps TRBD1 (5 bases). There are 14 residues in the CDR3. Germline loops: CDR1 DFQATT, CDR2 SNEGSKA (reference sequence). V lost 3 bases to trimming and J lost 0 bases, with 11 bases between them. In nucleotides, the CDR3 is TGCAGTGCTAGGGCGTCAGGGATGAACACTGAAGCTTTCTTT. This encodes CSARASGMNTEAFF.

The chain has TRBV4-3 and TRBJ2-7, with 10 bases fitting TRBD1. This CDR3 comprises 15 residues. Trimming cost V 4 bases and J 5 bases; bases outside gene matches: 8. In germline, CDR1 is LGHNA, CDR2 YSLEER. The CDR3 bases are TGCGCCAGCAGCCTAGACAGGGGGCGCAGCGACGAGCAGTACTTC. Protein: CASSLDRGRSDEQYF.

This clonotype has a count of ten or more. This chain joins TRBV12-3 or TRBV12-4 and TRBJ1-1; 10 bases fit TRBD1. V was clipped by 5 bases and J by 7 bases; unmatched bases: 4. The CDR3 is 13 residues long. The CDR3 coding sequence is TGTGCCAGCAGTGCCGACAGGGGGCTTGAAGCTTTCTTT. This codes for CASSADRGLEAFF.

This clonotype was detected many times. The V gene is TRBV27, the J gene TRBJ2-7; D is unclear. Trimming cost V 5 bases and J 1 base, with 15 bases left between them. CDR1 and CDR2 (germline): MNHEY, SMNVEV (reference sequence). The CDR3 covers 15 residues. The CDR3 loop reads CASSLDPSGSYEQYV. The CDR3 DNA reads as TGTGCCAGCAGTCTCGATCCTTCAGGTTCCTACGAGCAGTACGTC.

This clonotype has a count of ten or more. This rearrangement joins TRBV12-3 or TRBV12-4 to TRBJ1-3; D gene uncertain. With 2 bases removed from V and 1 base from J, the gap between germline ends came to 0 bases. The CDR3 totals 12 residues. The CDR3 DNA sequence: TGTGCCAGCAGTTTATCTGGAAACACCATATATTTT. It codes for CASSLSGNTIYF.

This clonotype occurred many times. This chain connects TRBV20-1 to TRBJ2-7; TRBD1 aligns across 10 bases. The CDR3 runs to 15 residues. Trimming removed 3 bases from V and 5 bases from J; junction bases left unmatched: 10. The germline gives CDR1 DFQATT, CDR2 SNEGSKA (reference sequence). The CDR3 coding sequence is TGCAGTGCTAGTGAGGGGGACAGGGGTCCCCACGAGCAGTACGTC. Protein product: CSASEGDRGPHEQYV.

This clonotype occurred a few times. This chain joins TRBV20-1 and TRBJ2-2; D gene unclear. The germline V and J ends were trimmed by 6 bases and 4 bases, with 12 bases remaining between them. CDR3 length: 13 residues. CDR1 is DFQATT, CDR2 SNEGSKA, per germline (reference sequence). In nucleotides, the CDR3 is TGCAGTGCCCGGTCCTTGGGCACCGGGGAGCTGTTTTTT. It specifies CSARSLGTGELFF.

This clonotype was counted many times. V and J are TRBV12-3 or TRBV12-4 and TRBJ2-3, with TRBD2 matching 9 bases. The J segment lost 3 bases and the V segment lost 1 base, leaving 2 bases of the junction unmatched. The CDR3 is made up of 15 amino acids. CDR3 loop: CASSLDAGGTDTQYF. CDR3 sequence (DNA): TGTGCCAGCAGTTTAGACGCGGGGGGGACAGATACGCAGTATTTT.